The 28 T cell receptor beta chains listed next were all sequenced from one sample in a study of cytomegalovirus exposure and HLA in healthy donors. Using immunoSEQ multiplex PCR, the repertoire was profiled, and TCRdb retains in-frame clones only, with some absent. Seen here are under 300,000 clones, 65% to 90% observed once, and the top ten hold around 1%. What was sequenced was PBMCs. All receptors come from a woman between 18 and 29 years old in good health and CMV-seronegative.

This rearrangement joins TRBV6-5 to TRBJ2-7; tentative D call: TRBD2 (6 bases). This CDR3 has 15 amino acids. Trimming left V 0 bases short and J 2 bases short, with 11 bases between. The germline V gene encodes CDR1 MNHEY and CDR2 SVGAGI. CDR3 sequence: CASSYSGGATYEQYF. CDR3 DNA sequence: TGTGCCAGCAGTTACTCAGGCGGGGCGACCTACGAGCAGTACTTC.

Written as DNA, the CDR3 is TGTGCCAGCAGCCCAAATCCTAACTCCTACGAGCAGTACTTC. Translated: CASSPNPNSYEQYF. This chain connects TRBV7-9 to TRBJ2-7; D ambiguous. The CDR3 extends over 14 amino acids. V was trimmed by 5 bases and J by 0 bases, leaving 11 bases between them. The V gene's germline CDR1 is SEHNR and CDR2 FQNEAQ (reference sequence).

The chain uses TRBV29-1 and TRBJ2-3; 8 nucleotides align to TRBD2. CDR1 is SQVTM, CDR2 ANQGSEA, per germline. V trimming: 2 bases; J trimming: 5 bases; junction bases outside the gene matches: 15. The CDR3 is made up of 17 amino acids. The CDR3 DNA follows: TGCAGCGTTGAACGAACTGCCGGGGGGGTAGACGTAGATACGCAGTATTTT. It yields the protein CSVERTAGGVDVDTQYF.

The rearrangement uses TRBV13 and TRBJ2-7; 10 nucleotides agree with TRBD1. The CDR3 has 14 residues. CDR1 PRHDT and CDR2 FYEKMQ come from the germline V gene (reference sequence). With V trimmed by 5 bases and J by 5 bases, 6 bases remained unmatched. The CDR3 spells CASSRRDRGHEQYF. The DNA for the CDR3 is TGTGCCAGCAGCCGGCGGGACAGGGGACACGAGCAGTACTTC.

This clone was counted ten times or more. Here the CDR3 DNA reads TGTGCCAGCAGAGGTAGCGGCACTGAAGCTTTCTTT. It codes for CASRGSGTEAFF. The rearrangement joins TRBV2 to TRBJ1-1; D uncertain. The CDR3 has 12 residues. The germline gives CDR1 SNHLY, CDR2 FYNNEI. V lost 6 bases and J lost 4, with 9 bases in between. Together with reference TRBV2 and TRBJ1-1, the CDR3 gives the full variable domain: EPEVTQTPSHQVTQMGQEVILRCVPISNHLYFYWYRQILGQKVEFLVSFYNNEISEKSEIFDDQFSVERPDGSNFTLKIRSTKLEDSAMYFCASRGSGTEAFFGQGTRLTVV.

A few counts support this clone. The chain joins TRBV2 to TRBJ1-6; perhaps TRBD1 as D (5 bases). From germline, CDR1 is SNHLY and CDR2 FYNNEI. The CDR3 loop spans 17 amino acids. V was clipped by 4 bases and J by 2 bases, with 15 bases between them. DNA for the CDR3: TGTGCCAGCAGTGTATCGCGGGGGAGGGCCTATAATTCACCCCTCCACTTT. It yields the protein CASSVSRGRAYNSPLHF.

The V and J genes are TRBV10-3 and TRBJ2-7; TRBD1 agrees at 10 bases. V dropped 1 base and J dropped 1; count of bases not matched to a gene: 4. The CDR3 contains 16 residues. Germline values: CDR1 ENHRY, CDR2 SYGVKD. DNA for the CDR3: TGTGCCATCAGTGAGTTCGGGACAGGGGTATCCTACGAGCAGTACTTC. Protein: CAISEFGTGVSYEQYF.

This rearrangement joins TRBV5-5 to TRBJ2-7, with 10 bases that match TRBD2. Trimming cost V 0 bases and J 5 bases; bases outside gene matches: 2. Germline CDR1 SGHKS, CDR2 YYEKEE (reference sequence). CDR3 size: 14 residues. The CDR3 loop is CASSLVAGGHEQYF. DNA of the CDR3: TGTGCCAGCAGCTTGGTAGCGGGAGGCCACGAGCAGTACTTC. The full variable domain, completed using reference TRBV5-5 and TRBJ2-7, is DAGVTQSPTHLIKTRGQQVTLRCSPISGHKSVSWYQQVLGQGPQFIFQYYEKEERGRGNFPDRFSARQFPNYSSELNVNALLLGDSALYLCASSLVAGGHEQYFGPGTRLTVT.

This chain connects TRBV11-3 to TRBJ2-1; D uncertain. Trimming removed 3 bases at V and 7 bases at J, with 7 bases between. CDR1 is SGHNT, CDR2 YENEEA, per germline. The CDR3 has 12 amino acids. The CDR3 is CASSFVQNEQFF. The CDR3 DNA is TGTGCCAGCAGCTTTGTACAGAATGAGCAGTTCTTC. The variable domain in full, completed from reference TRBV11-3 and TRBJ2-1, reads EAGVVQSPRYKIIEKKQPVAFWCNPISGHNTLYWYLQNLGQGPELLIRYENEEAVDDSQLPKDRFSAERLKGVDSTLKIQPAELGDSAVYLCASSFVQNEQFFGPGTRLTVL.

This sequence joins TRBV7-2 and TRBJ2-7; TRBD1 aligns across 7 bases. The trim removed 6 bases at V and 4 bases at J, leaving 12 bases unmatched. The CDR3 loop spans 15 amino acids. Germline V CDR1 and CDR2: SGHTA, FQGNSA. The CDR3 nucleotides are TGTGCCAGCAGATCCAACCGGGACAGCAATTACGAGCAGTACTTC. Residues: CASRSNRDSNYEQYF.

This rearrangement joins TRBV4-1 to TRBJ2-5; 7 bases agree with TRBD1. The germline gives CDR1 MGHRA, CDR2 YSYEKL. CDR3 length: 15 residues. With 0 bases clipped from V and 5 bases from J, the junction kept 6 bases outside the gene matches. DNA of the CDR3: TGCGCCAGCAGCCAAGATCCCAGCAGGGGGGAGACCCAGTACTTC. Its translation is CASSQDPSRGETQYF.

This chain links TRBV5-1 with TRBJ2-4, with 7 bases that match TRBD2. With V trimmed by 2 bases and J by 2 bases, 10 bases remained unmatched. Per germline, CDR1 SGHRS and CDR2 YFSETQ. The CDR3 is 17 amino acids. In DNA form, the CDR3 reads TGCGCCAGCAGCTTATCTGGACTAGAAGGGACCAAAAACATTCAGTACTTC. Amino acid sequence: CASSLSGLEGTKNIQYF.

J is TRBJ2-1 and V is TRBV14; D gene uncertain. CDR1 and CDR2 (germline): SGHDN, FVKESK. The CDR3 covers 13 residues. Trimming pared 6 bases from V and 6 bases from J, leaving 12 bases between. The CDR3 coding sequence is TGTGCCAGCAGTCGAACTCGTACCAATGAGCAGTTCTTC. Translated: CASSRTRTNEQFF. The full variable domain, with the rest looked up from reference TRBV14 and TRBJ2-1, is EAGVTQFPSHSVIEKGQTVTLRCDPISGHDNLYWYRRVMGKEIKFLLHFVKESKQDESGMPNNRFLAERTGGTYSTLKVQPAELEDSGVYFCASSRTRTNEQFFGPGTRLTVL.

V usage is TRBV5-1 and J usage is TRBJ2-7; 16 nucleotides align to TRBD2. Trimming removed 4 bases from V and 5 bases from J; junction bases left unmatched: 6. Germline V gives CDR1 SGHRS, CDR2 YFSETQ. This CDR3 is 16 amino acids long. CDR3 residues: CASSPGLAGGPNEQYF. Here the CDR3 DNA reads TGCGCCAGCAGCCCGGGACTAGCGGGAGGGCCGAACGAGCAGTACTTC.

This clone was seen a few times. The chain has TRBV5-1 and TRBJ2-5; 11 positions match TRBD1. The V segment lost 0 bases and the J segment 5 bases; nucleotides outside the gene matches: 6. There are 16 residues in the CDR3. Germline CDR1 and CDR2: SGHRS and YFSETQ. CDR3 region: CASSLGTGGVWETQYF. CDR3 DNA: TGCGCCAGCAGCTTGGGGACAGGGGGCGTGTGGGAGACCCAGTACTTC.

This clone was counted only a few times. The chain uses TRBV18 and TRBJ2-5; 9 bases are a match to TRBD1. CDR3 length: 14 residues. Germline-derived CDR1 and CDR2 are KGHSH and LQKENI. J gave up 5 bases and V 6 bases, and 7 bases lay outside the gene matches. CDR3 in amino acids: CASSPTGGGETQYF. The DNA of the CDR3 is TGTGCCAGCTCGCCTACAGGGGGCGGGGAGACCCAGTACTTC.

V usage is TRBV28 and J usage is TRBJ1-2; 9 bases are shared with TRBD1. V was clipped by 2 bases and J by 6 bases; unmatched bases: 7. From germline, CDR1 is MDHEN and CDR2 SYDVKM. The CDR3 has 15 amino acids. The CDR3 nucleotides read TGTGCCAGCAGTTTACTAGGACAGGGGTGGGATGGCTACACCTTC. Residues: CASSLLGQGWDGYTF.

The chain is built from TRBV27 and TRBJ2-7; D might be TRBD1 (6 bases). Trimming shortened V by 8 bases and J by 0 bases, and 23 bases separated the two germline ends. The CDR3 extends over 17 amino acids. Per the germline V gene, CDR1 is MNHEY and CDR2 is SMNVEV (reference sequence). CDR3 sequence reads: CASGDPLQGQSSYEQYF. CDR3 sequence (DNA): TGTGCCAGCGGAGACCCATTACAGGGCCAGAGCTCCTACGAGCAGTACTTC.

V and J are TRBV15 and TRBJ2-3, with a weak D call TRBD2 (6 bases). V was clipped by 5 bases and J by 2 bases, with 14 bases between them. The CDR3 is made up of 15 amino acids. The germline V gene has CDR1 LNHNV and CDR2 YYDKDF (reference sequence). Written as DNA, the CDR3 is TGTGCCACCAGCCCTCGGAGGGCCCCCACAGATACGCAGTATTTT. Protein product: CATSPRRAPTDTQYF. The variable domain in full, completed from reference TRBV15 and TRBJ2-3, reads DAMVIQNPRYQVTQFGKPVTLSCSQTLNHNVMYWYQQKSSQAPKLLFHYYDKDFNNEADTPDNFQSRRPNTSFCFLDIRSPGLGDTAMYLCATSPRRAPTDTQYFGPGTRLTVL.

This chain joins TRBV5-1 and TRBJ2-7; tentatively, D is TRBD1 (6 bases). V gave up 1 base and J gave up 0 bases, with 8 bases separating them. The CDR3 has 14 residues. Looked up from germline, CDR1 is SGHRS and CDR2 is YFSETQ. Written as DNA, the CDR3 is TGCGCCAGCAGCTTGACAGGGATCTCCTACGAGCAGTACTTC. Translated, it gives CASSLTGISYEQYF.

V usage is TRBV2 and J usage is TRBJ2-3, with a weak D call TRBD2 (6 bases). Trimming shortened V by 1 base and J by 5 bases, and 7 bases separated the two germline ends. Per germline, CDR1 SNHLY and CDR2 FYNNEI. The length of the CDR3 is 13 residues. CDR3 region: CASSEGAGDTQYF. The CDR3 DNA follows: TGTGCCAGCAGTGAAGGAGCGGGAGATACGCAGTATTTT. The complete variable domain, with remaining parts taken from reference TRBV2 and TRBJ2-3, reads EPEVTQTPSHQVTQMGQEVILRCVPISNHLYFYWYRQILGQKVEFLVSFYNNEISEKSEIFDDQFSVERPDGSNFTLKIRSTKLEDSAMYFCASSEGAGDTQYFGPGTRLTVL.

The V gene is TRBV11-3, the J gene TRBJ2-3; 9 bases fit TRBD2. The CDR3 has 15 amino acids. CDR1 is SGHNT and CDR2 is YENEEA in the germline V gene. V shed 1 base and J 7 bases; nucleotides not matched to a gene: 6. The CDR3 DNA reads as TGTGCCAGCAGCTTAGTTAGCGGGAGTGGAAATACGCAGTATTTT. Amino acid sequence: CASSLVSGSGNTQYF.

The chain uses TRBV30 and TRBJ2-6; D is perhaps TRBD1 (5 bases). The CDR3 loop spans 14 amino acids. Trimming shortened V by 2 bases and J by 0 bases, and 5 bases separated the two germline ends. Germline V gene sequence: CDR1 GTSNPN, CDR2 SVGIG (reference sequence). For the CDR3, the DNA is TGTGCCTGGAGTAGGGGCTCTGGGGCCAACGTCCTGACTTTC. It translates to CAWSRGSGANVLTF.

This sequence joins TRBV7-6 and TRBJ2-1; D uncertain. This CDR3 contains 14 residues. Germline CDR1 is SGHVS and CDR2 is FNYEAQ. V was pared by 5 bases and J by 7 bases, with 15 bases between. DNA of the CDR3: TGTGCCAGCAGCCCACTGGAGAAACGGAATGAGCAGTTCTTC. Its protein product is CASSPLEKRNEQFF.

This chain uses TRBV18 with TRBJ2-1; tentative D call: TRBD1 (7 bases). CDR3 length: 16 amino acids. Trimming removed 0 bases from V and 2 bases from J, with 11 bases in between. Germline V gives CDR1 KGHSH, CDR2 LQKENI. In nucleotides, the CDR3 is TGTGCCAGCTCACCACCACCAGGGGGGCCCTACAATGAGCAGTTCTTC. It specifies CASSPPPGGPYNEQFF.

This clone was picked up one time. The V call is TRBV6-6, the J call TRBJ2-1; D call uncertain. The CDR3 runs to 11 residues. Germline values: CDR1 MNHNY, CDR2 SVGAGI (reference sequence). Trimming cost V 6 bases and J 8 bases, with 8 bases left between them. The DNA for the CDR3 is TGTGCCAGCAGGACACTGGATGAGCAGTTCTTC. Translation gives CASRTLDEQFF.

The CDR3: CASSYSTTNNQPQHF. CDR3 sequence (DNA): TGTGCCAGCAGTTACTCGACGACAAACAATCAGCCCCAGCATTTT. V is TRBV6-7 and J is TRBJ1-5; the D is unclear. TRBV6-7 is identified as an open reading frame with a role that is uncertain. Trimming removed 0 bases from V and 3 bases from J, with 9 bases in between. This CDR3 comprises 15 residues.

The chain carries TRBV4-3 and TRBJ2-6; perhaps TRBD2 as D (5 bases). The CDR3 is 15 residues long. CDR1 is LGHNA, CDR2 YSLEER, per germline. V lost 0 bases and J 12 bases, leaving 15 bases between the germline ends. The CDR3 nucleotides are TGCGCCAGCAGCCAAGAAAGCGGCCTCGGAACCGTCCTGACTTTC. Its protein product is CASSQESGLGTVLTF.